This TCR beta chain was sequenced in a study of CD8+ T cells in alopecia areata. Extracted RNA was reverse transcribed into cDNA, the sequencing template. The assay was immunoSEQ multiplex PCR, and TCRdb's table has in-frame clones only and misses some. This sample has roughly 150,000 clones, with roughly 58% found just once. This clone was seen only a few times. The CDR3 totals 13 residues. Per the germline V gene, CDR1 is MNHEY and CDR2 is SMNVEV (reference sequence). V lost 10 bases to trimming and J lost 12 bases, with 21 bases between them. What was sequenced was CD8+ T cells sorted from blood. This TCR came from a human donor in good health. The chain is built from TRBV27 and TRBJ1-4; possibly TRBD1 for D (6 bases). DNA of the CDR3: TGTGCCACCTCAGGGGTCCCTAGGCAGGAACTGTTTTTT. Its protein product is CATSGVPRQELFF.